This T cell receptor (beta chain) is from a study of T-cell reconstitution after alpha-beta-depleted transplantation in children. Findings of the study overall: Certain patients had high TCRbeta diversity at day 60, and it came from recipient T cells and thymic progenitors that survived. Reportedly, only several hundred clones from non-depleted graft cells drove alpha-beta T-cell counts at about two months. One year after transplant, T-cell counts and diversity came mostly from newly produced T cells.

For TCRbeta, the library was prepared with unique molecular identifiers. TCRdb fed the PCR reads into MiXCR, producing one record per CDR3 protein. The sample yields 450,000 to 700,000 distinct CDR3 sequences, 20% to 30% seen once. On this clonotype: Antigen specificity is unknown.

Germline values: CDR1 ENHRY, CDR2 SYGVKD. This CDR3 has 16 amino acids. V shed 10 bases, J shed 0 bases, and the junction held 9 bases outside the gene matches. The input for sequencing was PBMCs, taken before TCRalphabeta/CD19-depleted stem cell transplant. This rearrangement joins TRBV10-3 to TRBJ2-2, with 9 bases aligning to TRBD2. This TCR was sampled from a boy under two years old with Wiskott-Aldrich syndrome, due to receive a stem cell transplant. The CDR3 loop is CATQASGRPNTGELFF. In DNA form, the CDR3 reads TGTGCCACCCAGGCGAGCGGGAGGCCGAACACCGGGGAGCTGTTTTTT.